This T cell receptor beta chain was recovered during a study of T cell changes during pregnancy in multiple sclerosis. The CDR3 is 15 residues long. V was clipped by 5 bases and J by 0 bases, with 13 bases between them. In germline, CDR1 is SEHNR, CDR2 FQNEAQ (reference sequence). Method: immunoSEQ multiplex PCR; TCRdb's copy keeps in-frame clones and lacks some. The sample shows 45,000 or so clones, about 90% of them seen only once. The specimen was CD8+ T cells from peripheral blood mononuclear cells, collected after pregnancy. The sequence was obtained from a female donor with multiple sclerosis, enrolled in a pregnancy study. The V call is TRBV7-9, the J call TRBJ1-1; possible D gene TRBD1, 6 bases. The CDR3 DNA follows: TGTGCCAGCAGCAGACACAGGGACATGAACACTGAAGCTTTCTTT. Translating it yields CASSRHRDMNTEAFF.